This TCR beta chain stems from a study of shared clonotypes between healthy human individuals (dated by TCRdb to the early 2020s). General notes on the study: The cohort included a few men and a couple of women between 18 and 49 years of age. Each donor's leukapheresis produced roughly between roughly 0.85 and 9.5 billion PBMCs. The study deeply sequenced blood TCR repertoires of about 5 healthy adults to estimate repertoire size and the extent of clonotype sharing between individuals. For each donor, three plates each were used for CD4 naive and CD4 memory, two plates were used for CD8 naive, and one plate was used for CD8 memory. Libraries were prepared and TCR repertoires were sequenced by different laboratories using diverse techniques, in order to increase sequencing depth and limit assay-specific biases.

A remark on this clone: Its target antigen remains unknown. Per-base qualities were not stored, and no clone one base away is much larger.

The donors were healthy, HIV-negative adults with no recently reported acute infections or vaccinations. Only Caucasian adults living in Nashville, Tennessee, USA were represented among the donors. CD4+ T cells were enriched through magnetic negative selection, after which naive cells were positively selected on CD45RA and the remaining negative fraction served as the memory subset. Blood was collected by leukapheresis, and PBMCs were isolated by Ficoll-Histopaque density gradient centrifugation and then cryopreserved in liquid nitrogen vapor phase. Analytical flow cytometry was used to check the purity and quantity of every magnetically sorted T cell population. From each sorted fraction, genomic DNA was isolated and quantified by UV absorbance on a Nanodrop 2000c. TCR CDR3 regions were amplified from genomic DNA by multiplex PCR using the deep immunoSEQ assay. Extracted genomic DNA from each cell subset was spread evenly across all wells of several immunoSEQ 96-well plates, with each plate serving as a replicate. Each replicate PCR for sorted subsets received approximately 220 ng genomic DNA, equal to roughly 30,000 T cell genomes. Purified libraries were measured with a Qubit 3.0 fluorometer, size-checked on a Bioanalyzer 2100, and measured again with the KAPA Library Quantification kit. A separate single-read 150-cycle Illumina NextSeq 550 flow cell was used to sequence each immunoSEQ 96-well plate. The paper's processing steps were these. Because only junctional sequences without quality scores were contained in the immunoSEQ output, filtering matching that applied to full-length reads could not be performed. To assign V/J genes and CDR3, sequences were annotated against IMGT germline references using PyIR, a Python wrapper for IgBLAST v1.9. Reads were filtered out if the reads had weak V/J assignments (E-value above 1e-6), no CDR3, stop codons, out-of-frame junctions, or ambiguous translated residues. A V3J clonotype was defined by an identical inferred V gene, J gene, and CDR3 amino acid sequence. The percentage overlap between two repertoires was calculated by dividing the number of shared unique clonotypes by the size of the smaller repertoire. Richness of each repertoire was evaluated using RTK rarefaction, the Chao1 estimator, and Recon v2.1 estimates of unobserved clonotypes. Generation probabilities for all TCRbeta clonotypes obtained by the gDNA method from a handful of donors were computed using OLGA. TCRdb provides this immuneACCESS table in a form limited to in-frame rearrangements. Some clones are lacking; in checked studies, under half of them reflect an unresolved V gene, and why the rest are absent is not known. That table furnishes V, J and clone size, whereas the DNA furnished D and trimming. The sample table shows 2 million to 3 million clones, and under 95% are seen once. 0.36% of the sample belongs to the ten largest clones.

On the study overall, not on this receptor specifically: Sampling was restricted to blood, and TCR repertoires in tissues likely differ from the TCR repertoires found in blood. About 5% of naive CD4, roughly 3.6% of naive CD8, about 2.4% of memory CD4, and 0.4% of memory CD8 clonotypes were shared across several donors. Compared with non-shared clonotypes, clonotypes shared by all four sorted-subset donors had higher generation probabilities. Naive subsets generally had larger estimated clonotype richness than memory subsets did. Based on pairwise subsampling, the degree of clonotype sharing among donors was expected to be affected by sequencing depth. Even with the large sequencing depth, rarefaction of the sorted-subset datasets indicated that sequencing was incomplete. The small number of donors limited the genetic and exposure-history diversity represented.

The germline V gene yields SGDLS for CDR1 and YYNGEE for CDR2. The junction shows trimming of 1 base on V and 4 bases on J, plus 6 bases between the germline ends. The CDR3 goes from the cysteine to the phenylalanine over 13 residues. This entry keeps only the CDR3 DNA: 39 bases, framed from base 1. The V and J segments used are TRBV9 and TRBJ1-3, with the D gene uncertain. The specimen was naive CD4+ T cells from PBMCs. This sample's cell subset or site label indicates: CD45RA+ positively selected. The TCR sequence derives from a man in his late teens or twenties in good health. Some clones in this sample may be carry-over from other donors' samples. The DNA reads TGTGCCAGCAGCGTACTAGGAGGAAACACCATATATTTT. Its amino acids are CASSVLGGNTIYF.